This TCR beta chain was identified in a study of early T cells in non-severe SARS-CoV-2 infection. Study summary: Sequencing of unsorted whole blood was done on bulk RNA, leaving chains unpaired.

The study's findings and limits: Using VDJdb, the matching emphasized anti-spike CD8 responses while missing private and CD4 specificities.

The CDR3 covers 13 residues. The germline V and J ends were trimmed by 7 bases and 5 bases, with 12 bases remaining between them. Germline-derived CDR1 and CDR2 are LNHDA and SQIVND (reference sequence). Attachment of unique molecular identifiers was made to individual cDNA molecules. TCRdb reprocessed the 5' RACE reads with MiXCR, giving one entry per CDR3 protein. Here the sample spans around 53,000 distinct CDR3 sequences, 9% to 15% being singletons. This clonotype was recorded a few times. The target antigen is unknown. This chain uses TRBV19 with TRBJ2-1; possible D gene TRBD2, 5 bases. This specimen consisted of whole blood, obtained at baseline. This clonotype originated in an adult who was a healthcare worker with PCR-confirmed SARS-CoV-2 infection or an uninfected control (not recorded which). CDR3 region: CASNDGINNEQFF. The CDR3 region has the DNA TGTGCCAGTAATGACGGGATAAACAATGAGCAGTTCTTC.